This entry features one T cell receptor (beta chain) sequence. Its antigen remains unidentified. This sample stems from a study of T cell responses to AZD1222 COVID-19 vaccine. Only in-frame clones appear in the TCRdb table, and some are missing; sequencing was by immunoSEQ multiplex PCR. The table has about 110,000 clones, over 90% seen once. Germline CDR1 MDHEN, CDR2 SYDVKM. The CDR3 consists of 16 residues. Trimming took 2 bases from V and 0 from J; bases not matched to a gene: 5. Study findings and constraints: Researchers report vaccine-associated CD4 TCRs spanning spike, with dominance at 160-218 and 743-854.

The sequenced sample was peripheral blood, obtained 28 days after the second AZD1222 dose. The receptor's source is an adult who received the AZD1222 COVID-19 vaccine. This chain joins TRBV28 and TRBJ2-7, with 9 bases matching TRBD2. For the CDR3, the DNA is TGTGCCAGCAGTTTAAAGCGGGAGGCACTCTCCTACGAGCAGTACTTC. It translates to CASSLKREALSYEQYF.